This T cell receptor beta chain was captured in a study of T cells in Graves' hyperthyroidism and ophthalmopathy. Broader study findings: Blood samples included most of the expanded thyroid clonotypes exceeding 0.001. Model output signaled ophthalmopathy a median roughly 6.1 months ahead of onset.

Clinical symptoms, serum thyroxine and TRAb, thyroid ultrasound and orbital computed tomography were used for the diagnoses. For this clonotype: Its antigen is undetermined.

The germline CDR1 and CDR2 sequences are SGHTA and FQGNSA. The J segment lost 6 bases and the V segment lost 4 bases, leaving 7 bases of the junction unmatched. The CDR3 sequence is 16 residues long. The TCR beta CDR3 regions underwent amplification using RNA transcripts as the source. First-round RT-PCR targeting the TCR CDR3 was performed with the HTBI primer set. Via MiXCR, TCRdb re-called the multiplex PCR reads, giving one row per CDR3 protein. The repertoire includes around 600,000 distinct CDR3 sequences, approximately 42% of them detected once, and more than 7% sits in the top ten. J is TRBJ2-2 and V is TRBV7-2, with 11 nucleotides matching TRBD1. The TCR originated in an adult man with Graves' disease, either hyperthyroidism or ophthalmopathy (not recorded which). Sequencing was performed on peripheral blood or thyroid tissue (not recorded which). The CDR3 loop is CASSSRTGGASGELFF. The CDR3 coding sequence is TGTGCCAGCAGCTCTCGGACAGGGGGCGCCTCCGGGGAGCTGTTTTTT.